A single sample is the source of the 13 T cell receptor beta chains below, sequenced in a study of CD8 T cells in ankylosing spondylitis. Findings and limits, study-wide: Within ankylosing spondylitis blood, a TCR beta motif made up of roughly eight highly homologous variants appeared to be characteristic.

Their cognate antigens are unknown. TCRdb redid the calling of the 5' RACE reads with MiXCR, one entry per CDR3 protein. Among roughly 670,000 distinct CDR3 sequences listed, 15% to 20% were seen once. Sequences were obtained from blood, either unsorted or a sorted T cell fraction (not recorded which). Every receptor here comes from a male donor with ankylosing spondylitis.

This chain uses TRBV7-9 with TRBJ2-4; D unclear. This CDR3 contains 13 residues. Germline loops: CDR1 SEHNR, CDR2 FQNEAQ (reference sequence). The V end lost 4 bases, the J end lost 8 bases, and 12 bases lay between the germline ends. CDR3 sequence (DNA): TGTGCCAGCAGCTCCTGGAGCGAGTACATTCAGTACTTC. It encodes CASSSWSEYIQYF.

This clonotype has just a few counts. The chain carries TRBV24-1 and TRBJ2-3; maybe TRBD2 (6 bases). Germline assignment: CDR1 KGHDR and CDR2 SFDVKD. The CDR3 covers 13 residues. Deletions cut 3 bases from V and 8 bases from J, with 11 bases between. CDR3 amino acids: CATSDRLVATQYF. CDR3 in DNA: TGTGCCACCAGTGATCGACTAGTGGCTACGCAGTATTTT.

In its sample, this clonotype was seen a few times. V is TRBV20-1 and J is TRBJ2-4, with TRBD2 matching 8 bases. With 3 bases clipped from V and 1 base from J, the junction kept 5 bases outside the gene matches. Per germline, CDR1 DFQATT and CDR2 SNEGSKA (reference sequence). The CDR3 runs to 15 residues. The DNA of the CDR3 is TGCAGTGCTAGTCACGGGGGGGCCGCCAAAAACATTCAGTACTTC. Amino acid sequence: CSASHGGAAKNIQYF.

The gene calls are TRBV6-5 and TRBJ1-5; tentative D call: TRBD1 (6 bases). V lost 4 bases to trimming and J lost 4 bases, with 14 bases between them. CDR3 size: 15 residues. The germline V gene has CDR1 MNHEY and CDR2 SVGAGI. CDR3 residues: CASSSLTGPNQPQHF. The CDR3 bases are TGTGCCAGCAGTTCCCTGACAGGACCAAATCAGCCCCAGCATTTT.

The V gene is TRBV25-1, the J gene TRBJ1-1; the D gene is possibly TRBD1 (5 bases). CDR3 size: 11 residues. The V gene's germline CDR1 is MGHDK and CDR2 SYGVNS. V was cut by 6 bases and J by 7 bases, with 9 bases left in between. The CDR3 protein is CASRDNLEAFF. CDR3 nucleotide sequence: TGTGCCAGCAGGGACAACCTTGAAGCTTTCTTT.

Many counts were recorded for this clonotype. CDR3 sequence reads: CASSLGTTNTGELFF. The DNA of the CDR3 is TGTGCCAGCAGTTTGGGTACAACGAACACCGGGGAGCTGTTTTTT. The rearrangement uses TRBV12-3 or TRBV12-4 and TRBJ2-2; D unclear. V was trimmed by 3 bases and J by 0 bases, leaving 8 bases between them. This CDR3 spans 15 amino acids.

The J gene is TRBJ1-5, the V gene TRBV6-2 or TRBV6-3, with unresolved D. V gave up 5 bases and J gave up 7 bases, with 9 bases separating them. The germline gives CDR1 MNHEY, CDR2 SVGEGT. This CDR3 is 12 amino acids long. The CDR3 spells CASSDLLQPQHF. The CDR3 DNA follows: TGTGCCAGCAGTGACCTTTTACAGCCCCAGCATTTT.

This chain uses TRBV20-1 with TRBJ2-3, with a possible D match to TRBD1 (6 bases). V was clipped by 3 bases and J by 0 bases, with 10 bases between them. This CDR3 has 14 residues. Germline CDR1 reads DFQATT; CDR2 reads SNEGSKA (reference sequence). CDR3 in DNA: TGCAGTGCTAGCCCAGGGGCCAGCACAGATACGCAGTATTTT. Protein sequence: CSASPGASTDTQYF.

This clonotype was seen more than once but under ten times. This rearrangement joins TRBV27 to TRBJ2-1, with 10 bases matching TRBD2. CDR1 and CDR2 (germline): MNHEY, SMNVEV (reference sequence). The CDR3 covers 16 residues. Losses at the gene ends were 6 bases for V and 8 bases for J; bases not matched to a gene: 13. The CDR3 is CASSLAGLADKHEQFF. In DNA form, the CDR3 reads TGTGCCAGCAGCCTAGCCGGACTAGCGGACAAACATGAGCAGTTCTTC.

The chain carries TRBV25-1 and TRBJ1-2; 12 bases match TRBD1. With V trimmed by 6 bases and J by 7 bases, 3 bases remained unmatched. Germline V CDR1 and CDR2: MGHDK, SYGVNS. The CDR3 totals 13 residues. The CDR3 loop reads CASRGQGAGGYTF. CDR3 nucleotide sequence: TGTGCCAGCAGGGGACAGGGGGCTGGTGGCTACACCTTC.

The V and J genes are TRBV5-5 and TRBJ2-7, with D possibly being TRBD2 (6 bases). CDR3 length: 13 amino acids. CDR1 and CDR2 from the germline V gene are SGHKS and YYEKEE (reference sequence). Trimming took 7 bases from V and 0 from J, leaving 11 bases between them. CDR3 protein: CASEGTYSYEQYF. CDR3 in DNA: TGTGCCAGCGAGGGGACTTACTCCTACGAGCAGTACTTC.

The genes are TRBV12-3 or TRBV12-4 and TRBJ1-5, with D uncertain. V lost 1 base, J lost 6 bases, and 10 bases lay in between. The CDR3 runs to 14 residues. Here the CDR3 DNA reads TGTGCCAGCAGTTTAGGGACGGTGGGTCAGCCCCAGCATTTT. Translation: CASSLGTVGQPQHF.

This clonotype was counted only a few times. The J gene is TRBJ2-5, the V gene TRBV3-1; D uncertain. Germline CDR1 is LGHDT and CDR2 is YNNKEL (reference sequence). With 4 bases removed from V and 4 bases from J, the gap between germline ends came to 7 bases. The CDR3 totals 12 residues. In DNA form, the CDR3 reads TGTGCCAGCAGCCCAAAGATAGAGACCCAGTACTTC. This encodes CASSPKIETQYF.